What follows describes a single T cell receptor (beta chain). This CDR3 contains 17 residues. Germline V lookup: CDR1 MNHEY, CDR2 SVGEGT. V was pared by 2 bases and J by 4 bases, with 5 bases of the junction left unmatched. This sample stems from a study of blood T cell repertoires in COVID-19. Study as a whole: Specimens from acute and convalescent COVID-19 originated in the United States, Italy and Spain.

In the original workflow: By means of reference gene primer amplification, nucleated cell counts were estimated. Generated by immunoSEQ multiplex PCR, the TCRdb table keeps only in-frame clones and is missing some. The D gene and trimming were derived from the DNA, and the V and J assignments and clone size from that table. The profile shows approximately 240,000 clones, around nine tenths of them singletons. This chain uses TRBV6-2 or TRBV6-3 with TRBJ2-7, with 16 bases lining up with TRBD2. Sequencing used peripheral blood. The TCR originated in a woman aged 40 to 50 who had recovered from COVID-19. CDR3 DNA sequence: TGTGCCAGCAGTTACGGGACTAGCGGGAGGGGACTTTACGAGCAGTACTTC. Residues: CASSYGTSGRGLYEQYF.